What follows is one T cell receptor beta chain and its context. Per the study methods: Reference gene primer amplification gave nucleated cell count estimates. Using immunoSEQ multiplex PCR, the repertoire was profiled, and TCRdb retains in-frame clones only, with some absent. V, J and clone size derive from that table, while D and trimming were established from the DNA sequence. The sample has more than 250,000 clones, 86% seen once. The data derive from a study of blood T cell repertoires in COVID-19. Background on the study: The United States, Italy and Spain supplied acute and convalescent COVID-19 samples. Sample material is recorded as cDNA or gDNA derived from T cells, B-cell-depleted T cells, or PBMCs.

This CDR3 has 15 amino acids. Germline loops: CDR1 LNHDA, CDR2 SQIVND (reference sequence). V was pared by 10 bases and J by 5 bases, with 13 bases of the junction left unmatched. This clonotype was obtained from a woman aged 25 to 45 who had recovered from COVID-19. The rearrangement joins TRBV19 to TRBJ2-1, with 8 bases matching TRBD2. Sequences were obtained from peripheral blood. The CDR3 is CATDSGTRSNNEQFF. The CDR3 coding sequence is TGTGCCACCGATTCCGGGACTAGGTCAAACAATGAGCAGTTCTTC.